A selection of T cell receptor beta chains follows, all from one sample in a study of T cell responses to AZD1222 COVID-19 vaccine. Method: immunoSEQ multiplex PCR; TCRdb's copy keeps in-frame clones and lacks some. The profile shows about 120,000 clones, about 88% of them singletons. Source: peripheral blood, taken 28 days after the second AZD1222 dose. These receptor sequences come from an adult who received the AZD1222 COVID-19 vaccine. Each CDR3 is given with its conserved first and last residue. A D gene is named only where the DNA matches it firmly. The listing skips clone size in some rows; elsewhere it reads once, few, many or a size class.

d_call cdr3_length j_call clone_size v_call cdr3_nt cdr3_aa
. 13 TRBJ2-7 . TRBV4-1 TGCGCCAGCAGCCAAGGGGGAAGCTACGAGCAGTACTTC CASSQGGSYEQYF
. 10 TRBJ2-7 once TRBV6-2/TRBV6-3 TGTGCCAGCAGTCGAGGTGAGCAGTACTTC CASSRGEQYF
. 14 TRBJ1-5 . TRBV5-8 TGTGCCAGCAGCTGGGACGGTAGCAATCAGCCCCAGCATTTT CASSWDGSNQPQHF
. 15 TRBJ1-3 . TRBV3-1/TRBV3-2 TGTGCCAGCAGCCTACTTACAGGGTCTGGAAACACCATATATTTT CASSLLTGSGNTIYF
. 16 TRBJ2-5 few TRBV10-1 TGCGCCAGCAGTGAAGGACTTCACGCGCCCCAAGAGACCCAGTACTTC CASSEGLHAPQETQYF
. 14 TRBJ1-4 once TRBV2 TGTGCCAGCAATCTCTTGGGGAGCGGTGAAAAACTGTTTTTT CASNLLGSGEKLFF
. 16 TRBJ1-4 once TRBV2 TGTGCCAGCCAGGACTCGTTCGGGAAGGTTTTTGAAAAACTGTTTTTT CASQDSFGKVFEKLFF
. 17 TRBJ1-4 . TRBV5-1 TGCGCCAGCAGACGGGACTTCGGGGGAGCAACTAATGAAAAACTGTTTTTT CASRRDFGGATNEKLFF
. 12 TRBJ2-7 once TRBV7-9 TGTGCCAGCAGCTTAGAAGGGGGCGAGCAGTACTTC CASSLEGGEQYF
TRBD1 15 TRBJ2-7 . TRBV2 TGTGCCAGCAGCGTCAGGACAGGGGGAACCTACGAGCAGTACTTC CASSVRTGGTYEQYF
. 16 TRBJ2-2 . TRBV6-5 TGTGCCAGCAGTTCCGACAGGACCTTTACCACCGGGGAGCTGTTTTTT CASSSDRTFTTGELFF
. 13 TRBJ2-7 . TRBV27 TGTGCCAGCAGTTTACAGGCCGTCTCCGAGCAGTACTTC CASSLQAVSEQYF
. 14 TRBJ1-2 . TRBV5-4 TGTGCCAGCAGCTTGAAAGGGGCAGTCTATGGCTACACCTTC CASSLKGAVYGYTF
. 14 TRBJ2-7 once TRBV5-6 TGTGCCAGCAGCTTGGCGGACCGAGTCTACGAGCAGTACTTC CASSLADRVYEQYF
. 14 TRBJ1-6 . TRBV5-1 TGCGCCAGCAGGGGGGACGGGTATAATTCACCCCTCCACTTT CASRGDGYNSPLHF
. 14 TRBJ1-1 . TRBV19 TGTGCCACCCATCTTGGAGGAAGGAACACTGAAGCTTTCTTT CATHLGGRNTEAFF
. 14 TRBJ1-4 . TRBV6-5 TGTGCCAGCAGTCGGGCGGCAACTAATGAAAAACTGTTTTTT CASSRAATNEKLFF
. 15 TRBJ1-5 . TRBV7-2 TGTGCCAGCAGCTTAGGGCTGGAGCGGAATCAGCCCCAGCATTTT CASSLGLERNQPQHF
. 12 TRBJ2-1 . TRBV11-3 TGTGCCAGCAGCTTGCCCAGGAATGAGCAGTTCTTC CASSLPRNEQFF
TRBD1 15 TRBJ1-1 . TRBV6-6 TGTGCCAGTCTCGGGTCCCGCCAGGGGGCGGGGGAAGCTTTCTTT CASLGSRQGAGEAFF
TRBD2 18 TRBJ2-3 . TRBV9 TGTGCCAGCAGCGTAGCTACTAGCGGGGGGGCCGGCACAGATACGCAGTATTTT CASSVATSGGAGTDTQYF
. 15 TRBJ1-2 . TRBV4-1 TGCGCCAGCAGCCAAGATATAAGACAGGACTATGGCTACACCTTC CASSQDIRQDYGYTF
TRBD1 13 TRBJ1-1 . TRBV19 TGTGCCAGTAGTACCCGACAGGGCGCCCCAGCTTTCTTT CASSTRQGAPAFF
. 15 TRBJ1-4 . TRBV4-3 TGCGCCAGCAGCCAAGTAGCACAGGGACCTGAAAAACTGTTTTTT CASSQVAQGPEKLFF
TRBD1 16 TRBJ1-5 . TRBV28 TGTGCCAGCAGTGCTGAGCCGGGACAGGCGAGACAGCCCCAGCATTTT CASSAEPGQARQPQHF
. 16 TRBJ1-6 . TRBV21-1 TGTGCCAGCAGCACCTCTTTACAGGGGCCTAATTCACCCCTCCACTTT CASSTSLQGPNSPLHF
. 13 TRBJ1-1 . TRBV28 TGTGCCAGCAGTTTAAGGGCAGATCCAAAAGCTTTCTTT CASSLRADPKAFF
TRBD2 14 TRBJ2-7 . TRBV9 TGTGCCAGCAGCTCAGCGGGGGGGCTGAGCGAGCAGTACTTC CASSSAGGLSEQYF
TRBD1 14 TRBJ1-2 . TRBV9 TGTGCCAGCAGCGTAGGAATTGGACAGGGCGGCTACACCTTC CASSVGIGQGGYTF
. 16 TRBJ1-1 . TRBV5-4 TGTGCCACCCGGAGCGGAGGGGGAATCTCGAACACTGAAGCTTTCTTT CATRSGGGISNTEAFF
. 11 TRBJ1-1 . TRBV29-1 TGCAGCGTTGATACAAACACTGAAGCTTTCTTT CSVDTNTEAFF
. 16 TRBJ2-2 . TRBV27 TGTGCCAGCAGTTTAGGGGGACACCTAGTCACCGGGGAGCTGTTTTTT CASSLGGHLVTGELFF
. 13 TRBJ2-7 . TRBV6-5 TGTGCCGGAGGAACTGTTTTGCGGAACGAGCAGTACTTC CAGGTVLRNEQYF
. 14 TRBJ2-3 . TRBV18 TGTGCCAGCTCACCAGGACGGAGCACAGATACGCAGTATTTT CASSPGRSTDTQYF